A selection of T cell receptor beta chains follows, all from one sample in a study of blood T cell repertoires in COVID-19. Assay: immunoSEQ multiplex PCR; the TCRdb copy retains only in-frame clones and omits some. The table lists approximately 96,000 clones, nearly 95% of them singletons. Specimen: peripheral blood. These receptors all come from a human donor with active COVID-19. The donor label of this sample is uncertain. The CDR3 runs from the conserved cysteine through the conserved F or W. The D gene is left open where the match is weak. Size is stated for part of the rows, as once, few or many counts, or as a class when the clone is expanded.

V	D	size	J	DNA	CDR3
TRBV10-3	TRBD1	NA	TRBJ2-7	TGTGCCATCAGAAGCGGGACAGGGACCTACGAGCAGTACTTC	CAIRSGTGTYEQYF
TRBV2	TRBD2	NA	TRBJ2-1	TGTGCCAGCAGGCTGCTCACTAGCGGGGGGGCCCATGAGCAGTTCTTC	CASRLLTSGGAHEQFF
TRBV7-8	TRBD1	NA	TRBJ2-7	TGTGCCAGCAGCAACGGACAGGGGAGAAGTGCGCAGTACTTC	CASSNGQGRSAQYF
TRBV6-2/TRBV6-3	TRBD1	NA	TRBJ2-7	TGTGCCAGCAGTTGGGACAGGACAACCTACGAGCAGTACTTC	CASSWDRTTYEQYF
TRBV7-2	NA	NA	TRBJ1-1	TGTGCCAGCAGCACCAGGGGAGGGGACACTGAAGCTTTCTTT	CASSTRGGDTEAFF
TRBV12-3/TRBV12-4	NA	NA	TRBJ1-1	TGTGCCAGCAGCCGACAGAGGAACACTGAAGCTTTCTTT	CASSRQRNTEAFF
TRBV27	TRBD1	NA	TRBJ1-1	TGTGCCAGCAGTCCTGGGACAGGGCTTACTGAAGCTTTCTTT	CASSPGTGLTEAFF
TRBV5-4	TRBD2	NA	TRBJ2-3	TGTGCCAGCACCACCGGCGGGGGGCAAGGAGATACGCAGTATTTT	CASTTGGGQGDTQYF
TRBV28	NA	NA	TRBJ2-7	TGTGCCAGCAGTGTGAGCTACGAGCAGTACTTC	CASSVSYEQYF
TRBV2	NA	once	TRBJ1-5	TGTGCCAGCAGTGCGGACAGAAATAGCAATCAGCCCCAGCATTTT	CASSADRNSNQPQHF
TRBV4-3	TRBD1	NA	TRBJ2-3	TGCGCCAGCAGCCAACAAGGGCATTATGGGACAGGGGCCCAAGATACGCAGTATTTT	CASSQQGHYGTGAQDTQYF
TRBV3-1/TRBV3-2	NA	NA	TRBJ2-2	TGTGCCAGCAGCCAAGTCGCCACGAAAACAGGGCGGGCCGGGGAGCTGTTTTTT	CASSQVATKTGRAGELFF